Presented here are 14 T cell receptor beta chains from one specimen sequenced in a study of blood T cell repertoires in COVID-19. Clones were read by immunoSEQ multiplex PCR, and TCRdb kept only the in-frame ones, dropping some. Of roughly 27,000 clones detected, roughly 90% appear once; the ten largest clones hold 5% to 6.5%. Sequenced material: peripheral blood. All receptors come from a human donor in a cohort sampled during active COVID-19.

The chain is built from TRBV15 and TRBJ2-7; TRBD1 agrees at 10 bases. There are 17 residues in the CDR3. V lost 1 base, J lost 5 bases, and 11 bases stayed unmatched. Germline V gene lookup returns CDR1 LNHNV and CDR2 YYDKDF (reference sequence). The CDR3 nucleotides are TGTGCCACCAGCAGAGGAAGAGACAGGGGGCCGTTTGACGAGCAGTACTTC. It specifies CATSRGRDRGPFDEQYF. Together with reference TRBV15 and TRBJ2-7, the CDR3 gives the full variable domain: DAMVIQNPRYQVTQFGKPVTLSCSQTLNHNVMYWYQQKSSQAPKLLFHYYDKDFNNEADTPDNFQSRRPNTSFCFLDIRSPGLGDTAMYLCATSRGRDRGPFDEQYFGPGTRLTVT.

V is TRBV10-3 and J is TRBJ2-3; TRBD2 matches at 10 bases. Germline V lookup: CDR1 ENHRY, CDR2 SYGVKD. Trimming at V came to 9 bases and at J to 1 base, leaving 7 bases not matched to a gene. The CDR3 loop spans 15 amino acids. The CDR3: CAITPGTSGTDTQYF. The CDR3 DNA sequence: TGTGCCATAACTCCCGGGACTAGCGGCACAGATACGCAGTATTTT.

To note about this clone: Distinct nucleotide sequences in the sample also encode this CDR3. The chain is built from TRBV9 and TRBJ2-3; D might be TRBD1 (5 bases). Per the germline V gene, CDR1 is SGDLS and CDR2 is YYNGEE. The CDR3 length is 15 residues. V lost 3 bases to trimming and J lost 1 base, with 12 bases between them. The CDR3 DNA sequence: TGTGCCAGCAGCGCGCTAGGGGCTCGCACAGATACGCAGTATTTT. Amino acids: CASSALGARTDTQYF.

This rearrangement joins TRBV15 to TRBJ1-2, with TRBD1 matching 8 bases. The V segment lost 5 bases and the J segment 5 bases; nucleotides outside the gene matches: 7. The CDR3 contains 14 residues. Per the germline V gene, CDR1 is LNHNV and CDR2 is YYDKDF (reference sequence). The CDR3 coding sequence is TGTGCCACCAGCGGCAGACAGGGGAAATATGGCTACACCTTC. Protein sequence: CATSGRQGKYGYTF.

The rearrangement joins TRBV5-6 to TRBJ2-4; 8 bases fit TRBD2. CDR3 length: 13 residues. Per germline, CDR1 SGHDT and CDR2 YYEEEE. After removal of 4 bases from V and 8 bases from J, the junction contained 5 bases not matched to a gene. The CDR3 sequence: CASSDSGAHIQYF. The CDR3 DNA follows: TGTGCCAGCAGCGATAGCGGGGCTCACATTCAGTACTTC.

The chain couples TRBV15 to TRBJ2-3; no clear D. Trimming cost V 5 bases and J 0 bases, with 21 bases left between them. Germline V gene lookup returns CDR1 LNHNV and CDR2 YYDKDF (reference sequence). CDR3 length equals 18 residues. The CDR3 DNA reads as TGTGCCACCAGCCCTGCGCCGGTGAGTCTAATTAGCACAGATACGCAGTATTTT. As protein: CATSPAPVSLISTDTQYF.

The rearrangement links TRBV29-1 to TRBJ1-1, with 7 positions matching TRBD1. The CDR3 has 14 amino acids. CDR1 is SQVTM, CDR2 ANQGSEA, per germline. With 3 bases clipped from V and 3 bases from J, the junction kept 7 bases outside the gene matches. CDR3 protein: CSVEVQGDYTEAFF. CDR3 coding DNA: TGCAGCGTTGAGGTCCAGGGGGATTACACTGAAGCTTTCTTT.

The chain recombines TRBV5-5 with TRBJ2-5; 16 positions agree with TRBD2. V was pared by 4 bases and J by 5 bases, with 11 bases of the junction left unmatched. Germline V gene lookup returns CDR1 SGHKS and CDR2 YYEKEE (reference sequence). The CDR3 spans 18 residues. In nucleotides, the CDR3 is TGTGCCAGCAGCCTGGACGGGACTAGCGGGGGGGCTTGGGAGACCCAGTACTTC. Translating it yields CASSLDGTSGGAWETQYF.

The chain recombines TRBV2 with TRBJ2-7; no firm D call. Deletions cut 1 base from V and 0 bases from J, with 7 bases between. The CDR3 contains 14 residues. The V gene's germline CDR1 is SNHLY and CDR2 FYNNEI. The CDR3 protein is CASSEGWPSYEQYF. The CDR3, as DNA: TGTGCCAGCAGTGAAGGATGGCCCTCCTACGAGCAGTACTTC.

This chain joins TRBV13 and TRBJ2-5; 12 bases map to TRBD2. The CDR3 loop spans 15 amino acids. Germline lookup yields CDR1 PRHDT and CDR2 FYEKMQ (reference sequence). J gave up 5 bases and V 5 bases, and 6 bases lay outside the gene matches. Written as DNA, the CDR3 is TGTGCCAGCAGCCTACGGACTAGCGGGGAGGAGACCCAGTACTTC. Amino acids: CASSLRTSGEETQYF.

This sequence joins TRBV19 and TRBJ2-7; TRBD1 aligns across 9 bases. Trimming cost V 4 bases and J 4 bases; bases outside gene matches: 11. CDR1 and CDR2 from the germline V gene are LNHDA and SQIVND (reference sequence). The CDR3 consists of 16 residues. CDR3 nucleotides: TGTGCCAGTAGTAAGCTCCCGGGACAGGGCCTATACGAGCAGTACTTC. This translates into CASSKLPGQGLYEQYF.

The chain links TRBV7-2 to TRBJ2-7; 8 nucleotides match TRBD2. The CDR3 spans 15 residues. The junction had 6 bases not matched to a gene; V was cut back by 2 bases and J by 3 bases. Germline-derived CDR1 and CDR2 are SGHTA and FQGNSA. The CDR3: CASSLSSGDHYEQYF. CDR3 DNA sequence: TGTGCCAGCAGCTTAAGTAGCGGGGACCACTACGAGCAGTACTTC.

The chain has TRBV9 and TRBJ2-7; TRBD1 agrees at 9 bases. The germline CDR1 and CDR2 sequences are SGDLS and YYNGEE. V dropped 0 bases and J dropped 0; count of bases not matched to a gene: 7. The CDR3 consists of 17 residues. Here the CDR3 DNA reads TGTGCCAGCAGCGTAGGGATGGGACAGGGTTCCTCCTACGAGCAGTACTTC. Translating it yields CASSVGMGQGSSYEQYF. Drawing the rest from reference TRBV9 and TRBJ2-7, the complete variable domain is DSGVTQTPKHLITATGQRVTLRCSPRSGDLSVYWYQQSLDQGLQFLIQYYNGEERAKGNILERFSAQQFPDLHSELNLSSLELGDSALYFCASSVGMGQGSSYEQYFGPGTRLTVT.

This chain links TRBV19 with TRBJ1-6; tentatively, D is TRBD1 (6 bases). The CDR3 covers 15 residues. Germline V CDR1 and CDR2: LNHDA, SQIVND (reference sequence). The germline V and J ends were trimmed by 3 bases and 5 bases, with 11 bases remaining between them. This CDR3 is CASSIGQSHNSPLHF. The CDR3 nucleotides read TGTGCCAGTAGTATCGGACAGTCTCATAATTCACCCCTCCACTTT.